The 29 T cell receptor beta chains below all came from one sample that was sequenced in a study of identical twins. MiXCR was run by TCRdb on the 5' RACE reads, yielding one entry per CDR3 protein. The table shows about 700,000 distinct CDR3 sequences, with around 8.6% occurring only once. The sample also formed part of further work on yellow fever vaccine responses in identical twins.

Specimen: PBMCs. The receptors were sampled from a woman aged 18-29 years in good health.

In DNA, the CDR3 is TGCGCCAGCAGCCCAGGACTAGATTACTACGAGCAGTACTTC. Translating gives CASSPGLDYYEQYF. V usage is TRBV5-1 and J usage is TRBJ2-7; 7 bases map to TRBD2. Germline V gives CDR1 SGHRS, CDR2 YFSETQ. This CDR3 is built from 14 residues. V trimming: 4 bases; J trimming: 3 bases; junction bases outside the gene matches: 7.

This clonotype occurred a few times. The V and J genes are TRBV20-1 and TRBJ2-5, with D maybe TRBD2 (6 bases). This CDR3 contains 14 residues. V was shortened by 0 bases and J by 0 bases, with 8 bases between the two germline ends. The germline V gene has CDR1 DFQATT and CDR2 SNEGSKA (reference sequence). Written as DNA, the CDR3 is TGCAGTGCTAGAGAACTAGCCTACCAAGAGACCCAGTACTTC. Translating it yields CSARELAYQETQYF.

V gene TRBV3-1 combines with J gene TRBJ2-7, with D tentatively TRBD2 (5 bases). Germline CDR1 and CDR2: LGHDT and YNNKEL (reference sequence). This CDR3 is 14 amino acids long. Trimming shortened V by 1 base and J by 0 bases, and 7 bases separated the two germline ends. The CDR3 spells CASSQGTFSYEQYF. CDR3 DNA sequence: TGTGCCAGCAGCCAAGGGACTTTCTCCTACGAGCAGTACTTC.

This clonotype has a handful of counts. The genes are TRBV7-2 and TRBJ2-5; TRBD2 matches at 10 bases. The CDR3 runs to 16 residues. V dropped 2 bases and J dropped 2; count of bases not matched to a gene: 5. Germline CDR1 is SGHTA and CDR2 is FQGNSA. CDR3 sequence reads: CASSLWPSGGQETQYF. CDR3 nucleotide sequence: TGTGCCAGCAGCTTATGGCCTAGCGGGGGTCAAGAGACCCAGTACTTC.

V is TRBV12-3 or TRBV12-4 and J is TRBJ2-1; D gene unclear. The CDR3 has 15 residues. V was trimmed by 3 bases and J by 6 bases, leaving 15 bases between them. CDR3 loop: CASSFGPPEFNEQFF. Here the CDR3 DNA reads TGTGCCAGCAGTTTTGGACCACCCGAATTCAATGAGCAGTTCTTC.

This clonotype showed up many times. The CDR3 loop is CSAYRGTDTQYF. The CDR3 DNA follows: TGCAGCGCCTACCGGGGAACAGATACGCAGTATTTT. The genes are TRBV29-1 and TRBJ2-3, with TRBD2 as a possible D gene (5 bases). V was pared by 7 bases and J by 3 bases, with 11 bases between. There are 12 residues in the CDR3. CDR1 is SQVTM, CDR2 ANQGSEA, per germline.

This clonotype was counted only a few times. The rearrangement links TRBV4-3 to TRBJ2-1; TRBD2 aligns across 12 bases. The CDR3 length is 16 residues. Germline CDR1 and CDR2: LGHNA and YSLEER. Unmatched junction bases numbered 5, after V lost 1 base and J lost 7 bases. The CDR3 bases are TGCGCCAGCAGCCAAGGGACTAGCGGGATCGTAAATGAGCAGTTCTTC. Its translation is CASSQGTSGIVNEQFF.

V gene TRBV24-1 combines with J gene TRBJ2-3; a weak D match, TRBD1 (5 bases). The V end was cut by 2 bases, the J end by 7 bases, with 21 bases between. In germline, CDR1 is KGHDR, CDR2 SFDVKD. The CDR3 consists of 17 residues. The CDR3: CATSDSPTESFGHTQYF. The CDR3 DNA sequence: TGTGCCACCAGTGATTCCCCGACAGAAAGCTTTGGTCATACGCAGTATTTT.

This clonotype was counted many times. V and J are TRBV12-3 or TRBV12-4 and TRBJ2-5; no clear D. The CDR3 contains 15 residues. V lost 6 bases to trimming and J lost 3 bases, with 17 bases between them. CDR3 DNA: TGTGCCAGCAGCTTATCCACCGCTTCTGAAGAGACCCAGTACTTC. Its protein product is CASSLSTASEETQYF.

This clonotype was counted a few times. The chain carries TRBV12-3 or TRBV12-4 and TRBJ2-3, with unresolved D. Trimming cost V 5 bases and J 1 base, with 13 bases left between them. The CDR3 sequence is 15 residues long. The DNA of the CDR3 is TGTGCCAGCAGTATTGACCCCGCGGGCACAGATACGCAGTATTTT. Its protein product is CASSIDPAGTDTQYF.

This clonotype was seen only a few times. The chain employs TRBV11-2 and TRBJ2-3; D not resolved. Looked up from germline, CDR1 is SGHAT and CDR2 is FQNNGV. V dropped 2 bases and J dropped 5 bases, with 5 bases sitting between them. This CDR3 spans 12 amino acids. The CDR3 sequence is CASSLILDTQYF. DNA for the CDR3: TGTGCCAGCAGCTTAATTTTAGATACGCAGTATTTT. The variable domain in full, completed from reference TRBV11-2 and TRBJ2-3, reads EAGVAQSPRYKIIEKRQSVAFWCNPISGHATLYWYQQILGQGPKLLIQFQNNGVVDDSQLPKDRFSAERLKGVDSTLKIQPAKLEDSAVYLCASSLILDTQYFGPGTRLTVL.

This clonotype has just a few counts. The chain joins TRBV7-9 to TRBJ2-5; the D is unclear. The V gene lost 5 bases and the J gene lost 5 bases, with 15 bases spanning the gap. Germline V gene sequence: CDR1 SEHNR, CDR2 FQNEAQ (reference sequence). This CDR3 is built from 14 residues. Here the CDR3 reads CASSPVGQAETQYF. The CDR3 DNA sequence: TGTGCCAGCAGCCCGGTCGGCCAGGCGGAGACCCAGTACTTC.

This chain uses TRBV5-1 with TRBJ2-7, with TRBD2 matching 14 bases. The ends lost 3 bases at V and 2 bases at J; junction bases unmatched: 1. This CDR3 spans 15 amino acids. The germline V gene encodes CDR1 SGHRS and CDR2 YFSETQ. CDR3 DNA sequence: TGCGCCAGCAGCTGGGGACTAGCGGGAGCCTACGAGCAGTACTTC. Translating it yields CASSWGLAGAYEQYF.

CDR3 DNA: TGTGCCAGCAGAGGGACAGGGGGACGACAGCCCCAGCATTTT. This translates into CASRGTGGRQPQHF. V is TRBV6-1 and J is TRBJ1-5; 11 bases align to TRBD1. CDR3 length: 14 amino acids. V shed 6 bases and J 7 bases; nucleotides not matched to a gene: 5. Germline V lookup: CDR1 MNHNS, CDR2 SASEGT.

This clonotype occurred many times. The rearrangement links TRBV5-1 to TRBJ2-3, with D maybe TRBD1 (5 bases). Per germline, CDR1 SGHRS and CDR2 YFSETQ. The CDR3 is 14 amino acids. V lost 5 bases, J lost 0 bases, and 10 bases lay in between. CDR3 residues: CASSQGYSTDTQYF. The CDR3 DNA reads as TGCGCCAGCAGTCAGGGATATAGCACAGATACGCAGTATTTT.

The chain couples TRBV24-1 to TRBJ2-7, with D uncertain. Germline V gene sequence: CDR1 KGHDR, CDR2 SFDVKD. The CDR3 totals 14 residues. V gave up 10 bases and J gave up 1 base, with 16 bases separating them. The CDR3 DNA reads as TGTGCCACGAAGGGCCAGGATTCGTCCTACGAGCAGTACTTC. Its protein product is CATKGQDSSYEQYF.

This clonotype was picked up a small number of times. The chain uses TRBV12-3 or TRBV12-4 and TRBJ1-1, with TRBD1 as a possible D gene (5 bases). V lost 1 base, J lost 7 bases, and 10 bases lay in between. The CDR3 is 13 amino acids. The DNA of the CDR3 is TGTGCCAGCAGTTTAGTGGGGGGGGGTGAAGCTTTCTTT. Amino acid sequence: CASSLVGGGEAFF.

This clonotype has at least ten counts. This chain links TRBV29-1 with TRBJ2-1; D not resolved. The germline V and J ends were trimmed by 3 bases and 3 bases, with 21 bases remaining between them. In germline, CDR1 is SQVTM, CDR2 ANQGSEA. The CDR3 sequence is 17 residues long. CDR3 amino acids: CSVDPLNRKLNYNEQFF. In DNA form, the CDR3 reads TGCAGCGTTGACCCTCTAAATAGAAAGCTCAACTACAATGAGCAGTTCTTC.

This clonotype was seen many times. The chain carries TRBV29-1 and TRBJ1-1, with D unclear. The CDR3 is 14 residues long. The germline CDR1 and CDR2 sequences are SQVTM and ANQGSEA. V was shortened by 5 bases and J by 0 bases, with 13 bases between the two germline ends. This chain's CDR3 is CSVHFGRLNTEAFF. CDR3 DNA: TGCAGCGTTCATTTCGGCAGGCTGAACACTGAAGCTTTCTTT.

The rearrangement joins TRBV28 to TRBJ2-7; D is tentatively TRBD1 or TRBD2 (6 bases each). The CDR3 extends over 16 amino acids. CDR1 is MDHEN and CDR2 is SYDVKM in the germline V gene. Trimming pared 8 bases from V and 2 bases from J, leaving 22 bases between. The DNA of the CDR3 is TGTGCCAGCGGGGAGGACAGCTCAAGCCGGACCTACGAGCAGTACTTC. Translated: CASGEDSSSRTYEQYF.

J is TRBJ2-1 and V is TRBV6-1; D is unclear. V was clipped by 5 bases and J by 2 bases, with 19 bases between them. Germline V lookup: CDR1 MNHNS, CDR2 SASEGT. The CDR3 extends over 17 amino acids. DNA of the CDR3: TGTGCCAGCAGTCGAAACACCGGGTCGCTAACCTACAATGAGCAGTTCTTC. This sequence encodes CASSRNTGSLTYNEQFF.

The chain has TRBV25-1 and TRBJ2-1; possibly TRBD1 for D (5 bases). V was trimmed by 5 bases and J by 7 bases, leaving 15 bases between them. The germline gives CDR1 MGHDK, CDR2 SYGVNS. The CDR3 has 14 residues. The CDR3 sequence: CASSRQGFLNEQFF. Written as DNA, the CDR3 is TGTGCCAGCAGTCGGCAGGGTTTTTTAAATGAGCAGTTCTTC.

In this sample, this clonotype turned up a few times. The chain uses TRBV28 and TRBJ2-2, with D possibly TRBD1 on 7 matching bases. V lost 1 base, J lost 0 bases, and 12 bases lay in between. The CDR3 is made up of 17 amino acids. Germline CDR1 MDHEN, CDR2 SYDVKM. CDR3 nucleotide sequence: TGTGCCAGCAGTTTATCCTCCAGGGGGGCGAACACCGGGGAGCTGTTTTTT. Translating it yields CASSLSSRGANTGELFF.

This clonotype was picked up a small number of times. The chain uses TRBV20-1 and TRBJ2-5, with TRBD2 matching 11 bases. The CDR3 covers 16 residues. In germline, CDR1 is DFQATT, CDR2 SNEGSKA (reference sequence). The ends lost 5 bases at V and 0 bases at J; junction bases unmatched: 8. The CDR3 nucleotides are TGCAGTGCTCCCGACCTGACTAGCGGGAACCAAGAGACCCAGTACTTC. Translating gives CSAPDLTSGNQETQYF.

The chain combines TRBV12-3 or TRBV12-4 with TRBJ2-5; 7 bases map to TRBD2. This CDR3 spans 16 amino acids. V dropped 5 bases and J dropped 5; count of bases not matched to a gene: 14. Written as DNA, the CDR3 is TGTGCCAGCAGTCCCGGGGAGGGGCCACTCGGGGAGACCCAGTACTTC. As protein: CASSPGEGPLGETQYF.

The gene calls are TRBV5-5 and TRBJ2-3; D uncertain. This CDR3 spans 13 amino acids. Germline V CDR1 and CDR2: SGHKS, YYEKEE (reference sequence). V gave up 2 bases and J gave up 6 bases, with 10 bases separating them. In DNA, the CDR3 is TGTGCCAGCAGCTTTTCCATAGGGGATACGCAGTATTTT. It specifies CASSFSIGDTQYF.

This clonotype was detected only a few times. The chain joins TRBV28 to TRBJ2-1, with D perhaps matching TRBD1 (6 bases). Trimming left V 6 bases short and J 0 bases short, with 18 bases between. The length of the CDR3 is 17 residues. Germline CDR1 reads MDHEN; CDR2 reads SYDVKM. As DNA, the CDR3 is TGTGCCAGCAGACCTGTTATCACAGGGAGCTCCTACAATGAGCAGTTCTTC. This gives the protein CASRPVITGSSYNEQFF.

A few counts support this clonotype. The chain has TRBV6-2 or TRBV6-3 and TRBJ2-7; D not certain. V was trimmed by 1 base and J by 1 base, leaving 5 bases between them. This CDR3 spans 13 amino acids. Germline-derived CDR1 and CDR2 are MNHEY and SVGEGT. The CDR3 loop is CASSYWPSYEQYF. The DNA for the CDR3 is TGTGCCAGCAGTTACTGGCCTTCCTACGAGCAGTACTTC.

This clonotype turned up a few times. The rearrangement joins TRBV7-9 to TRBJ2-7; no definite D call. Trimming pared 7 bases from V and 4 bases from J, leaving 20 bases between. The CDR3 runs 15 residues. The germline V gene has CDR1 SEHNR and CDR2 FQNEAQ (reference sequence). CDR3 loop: CASTSADVVEYEQYF. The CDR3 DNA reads TGTGCCAGCACCTCGGCGGACGTGGTCGAGTACGAGCAGTACTTC. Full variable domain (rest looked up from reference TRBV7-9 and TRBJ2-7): DTGVSQNPRHKITKRGQNVTFRCDPISEHNRLYWYRQTLGQGPEFLTYFQNEAQLEKSRLLSDRFSAERPKGSFSTLEIQRTEQGDSAMYLCASTSADVVEYEQYFGPGTRLTVT.